This T cell receptor beta chain is from a study of blood T cell repertoires in COVID-19. The germline V gene has CDR1 WNHNN and CDR2 SYGVQD (reference sequence). The CDR3 sequence is 14 residues long. After removal of 5 bases from V and 5 bases from J, the junction contained 4 bases not matched to a gene. The count of this clone is one. Here immunoSEQ multiplex PCR was the method, and the copy in TCRdb shows in-frame clones only, minus some. The sample includes around 250,000 clones, 85% to 90% of them seen just once. The TCR comes from a young man who had recovered from COVID-19. Source material: PBMCs or T cells enriched from blood (not recorded which). This sequence joins TRBV10-1 and TRBJ2-1, with 9 bases fitting TRBD1. This chain's CDR3 is CASSYGQGNNEQFF. In DNA form, the CDR3 reads TGCGCCAGCAGTTATGGACAGGGGAACAATGAGCAGTTCTTC.